This TCR beta chain is from a study of CD8 T cells in Susac syndrome. Germline V gene sequence: CDR1 SQVTM, CDR2 ANQGSEA. The CDR3 totals 15 residues. Germline trimming cut 6 bases from V and 4 bases from J; bases unmatched to any gene: 12. About 0.5 to 1 ug RNA was reverse transcribed with random hexamers. TCRdb reprocessed the immunoSEQ multiplex PCR reads via MiXCR and lists one record per CDR3 protein. The sample consists of around 50,000 distinct CDR3 sequences, approximately 92% of them appearing once. This sequence was found in a human donor in good health. V is TRBV29-1 and J is TRBJ2-1, with 7 positions matching TRBD2. Material: CD8+ T cells from PBMCs. The CDR3 region has the DNA TGCAGCGTCCGAGGTGTGGGGGGGAATTACAATGAGCAGTTCTTC. Translating it yields CSVRGVGGNYNEQFF.